This T cell receptor beta chain was sequenced during a study of cytomegalovirus exposure and HLA in healthy donors. A multiplex PCR was run with 60 Vbeta primers and 13 Jbeta primers. Clones were read by immunoSEQ multiplex PCR, and TCRdb kept only the in-frame ones, dropping some. The profile covers almost 200,000 clones, with approximately 79% appearing a single time and about 4.6% taken by the ten largest. The sample taken for sequencing was PBMCs. The clonotype comes from a woman aged 30 to 39 in good health and CMV-seropositive.

Here the CDR3 DNA reads TGCGCCAGCAGCTTGGGTCCAGGGGACCAGAATGAAGCTTTCTTT. This translates into CASSLGPGDQNEAFF. This chain joins TRBV5-1 and TRBJ1-1; D may be TRBD1 (6 bases). This CDR3 is 15 amino acids long. Trimming shortened V by 0 bases and J by 7 bases, and 16 bases separated the two germline ends. Germline CDR1 SGHRS, CDR2 YFSETQ.